These T cell receptor beta chains were read from a single sample in a study of cytomegalovirus exposure and HLA in healthy donors. The assay was immunoSEQ multiplex PCR, and TCRdb's table has in-frame clones only and misses some. The profile shows 150,000 to 200,000 clones, around 78% of them singletons. Sequenced: PBMCs. Every receptor here comes from a woman between 45 and 65 years old in good health and CMV-seropositive. Each CDR3 is given with its conserved first and last residue. The D gene is left open where the match is weak. Only part of the rows carry a size: once, few, many, or a class if the clone is expanded.

>TRBD2|TRBV7-3|14|.|TRBJ2-2
TGTGCCAGCAGCTTAGGCGGGGGGACCGGGGAGCTGTTTTTT
CASSLGGGTGELFF
>TRBD1|TRBV19|14|.|TRBJ2-7
TGTGCCAGTAGTACCCCGGACAGGGGCCACGAGCAGTACTTC
CASSTPDRGHEQYF
>.|TRBV30|14|.|TRBJ1-1
TGTGCCTGGAGTGCTGGACATGCGAACACTGAAGCTTTCTTT
CAWSAGHANTEAFF
>TRBD1|TRBV19|15|.|TRBJ2-1
TGTGCCACTAAGAACCGGGACAGGGCCTACAATGAGCAGTTCTTC
CATKNRDRAYNEQFF
>TRBD1|TRBV11-1|13|.|TRBJ2-1
TGTGCCAGCAGCTTAAGGGGGCGAAATGAGCAGTTCTTC
CASSLRGRNEQFF
>TRBD2|TRBV7-2|13|.|TRBJ2-7
TGTGCCAGCAGCTTTAGCGGGGGGAGAGAGCAGTACTTC
CASSFSGGREQYF
>TRBD1|TRBV30|14|.|TRBJ1-1
TGTGCCTGGATCAGGACAGGGGCGGAGACTGAAGCTTTCTTT
CAWIRTGAETEAFF
>TRBD1|TRBV6-6|12|.|TRBJ1-4
TGTGCCAGTACAGGGGCTAATGAAAAACTGTTTTTT
CASTGANEKLFF
>.|TRBV29-1|12|.|TRBJ1-4
TGCAGCGTTCGGGCAACTAATGAAAAACTGTTTTTT
CSVRATNEKLFF
>TRBD2|TRBV11-2|16|.|TRBJ2-5
TGTGCCAGCAGCTTAGCTTTAGCGGGGGGCGAGGAGACCCAGTACTTC
CASSLALAGGEETQYF
>TRBD2|TRBV7-6|15|.|TRBJ2-5
TGTGCCAGCAGCCCAGGGACTAGCGGACAAGAGACCCAGTACTTC
CASSPGTSGQETQYF
>.|TRBV15|12|once|TRBJ2-1
TGTGCCACCGCGGGACAGTACAATGAGCAGTTCTTC
CATAGQYNEQFF
>TRBD2|TRBV11-2|16|once|TRBJ2-1
TGTGCCAGCAGCTTAGGTGGAAGCGGGGGGTACAATGAGCAGTTCTTC
CASSLGGSGGYNEQFF
>.|TRBV30|13|few|TRBJ1-1
TGTGCCTGGAGAATTCTTCAGGGCACTGAAGCTTTCTTT
CAWRILQGTEAFF
>.|TRBV30|12|.|TRBJ1-6
TGTGCCTGGACAGGGATAAATTCACCCCTCCACTTT
CAWTGINSPLHF
>TRBD1|TRBV9|14|.|TRBJ1-5
TGTGCCAGCAGCTCATTAGACAGGGGTCAGCCCCAGCATTTT
CASSSLDRGQPQHF
>TRBD1|TRBV5-1|14|.|TRBJ1-1
TGCGCCAGCAGACTACAGGGGGCTAACACTGAAGCTTTCTTT
CASRLQGANTEAFF